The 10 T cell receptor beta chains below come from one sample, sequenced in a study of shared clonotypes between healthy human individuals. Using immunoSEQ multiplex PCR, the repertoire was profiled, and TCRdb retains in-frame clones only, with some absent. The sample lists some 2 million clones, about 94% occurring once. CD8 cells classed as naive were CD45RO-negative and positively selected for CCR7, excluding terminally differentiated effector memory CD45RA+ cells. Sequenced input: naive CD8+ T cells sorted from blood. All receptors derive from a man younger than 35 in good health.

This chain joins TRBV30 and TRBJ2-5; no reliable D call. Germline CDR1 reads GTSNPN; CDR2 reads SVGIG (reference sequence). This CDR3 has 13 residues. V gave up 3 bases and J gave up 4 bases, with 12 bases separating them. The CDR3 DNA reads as TGTGCCTGGAGCCCCTTAGGTTCAGAGACCCAGTACTTC. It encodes CAWSPLGSETQYF.

The CDR3 sequence is CASSDFGGPNEQFF. CDR3 sequence (DNA): TGTGCCAGCAGCGATTTCGGGGGGCCCAATGAGCAGTTCTTC. The chain couples TRBV9 to TRBJ2-1; possible D gene TRBD2, 7 bases. The CDR3 length is 14 residues. Trimming left V 3 bases short and J 6 bases short, with 13 bases between. CDR1 is SGDLS, CDR2 YYNGEE, per germline.

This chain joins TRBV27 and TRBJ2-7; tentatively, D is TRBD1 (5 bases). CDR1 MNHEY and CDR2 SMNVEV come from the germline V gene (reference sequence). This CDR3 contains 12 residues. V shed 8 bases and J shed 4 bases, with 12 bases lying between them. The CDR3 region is CASGPPGYEQYF. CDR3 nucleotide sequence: TGTGCCAGCGGACCCCCAGGGTACGAGCAGTACTTC.

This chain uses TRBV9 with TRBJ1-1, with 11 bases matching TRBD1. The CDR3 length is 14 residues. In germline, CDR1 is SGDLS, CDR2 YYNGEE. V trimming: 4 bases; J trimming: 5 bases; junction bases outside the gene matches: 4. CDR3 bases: TGTGCCAGCAGCCAAGGGACAGGGGGTACTGAAGCTTTCTTT. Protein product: CASSQGTGGTEAFF. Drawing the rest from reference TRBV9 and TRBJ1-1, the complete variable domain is DSGVTQTPKHLITATGQRVTLRCSPRSGDLSVYWYQQSLDQGLQFLIQYYNGEERAKGNILERFSAQQFPDLHSELNLSSLELGDSALYFCASSQGTGGTEAFFGQGTRLTVV.

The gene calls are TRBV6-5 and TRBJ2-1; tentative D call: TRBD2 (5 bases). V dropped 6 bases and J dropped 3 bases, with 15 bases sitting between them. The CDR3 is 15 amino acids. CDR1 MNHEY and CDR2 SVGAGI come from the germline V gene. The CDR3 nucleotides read TGTGCCAGCAGCAGTGGACTCGGAAGCTACAATGAGCAGTTCTTC. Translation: CASSSGLGSYNEQFF.

CDR3 region: CASSYSPNALDTQYF. The CDR3 bases are TGTGCCAGCAGTTACTCGCCCAACGCATTAGATACGCAGTATTTT. This rearrangement joins TRBV6-6 to TRBJ2-3; no clear D gene. Trimming took off 0 bases at V and 5 bases at J, with 12 bases between the two ends. The CDR3 is made up of 15 amino acids. Per germline, CDR1 MNHNY and CDR2 SVGAGI (reference sequence).

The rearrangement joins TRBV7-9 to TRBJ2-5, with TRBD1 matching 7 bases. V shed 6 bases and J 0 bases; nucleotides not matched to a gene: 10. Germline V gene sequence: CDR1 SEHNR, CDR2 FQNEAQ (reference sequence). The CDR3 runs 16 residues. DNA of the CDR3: TGTGCCAGCAGACCTCGGACAGGAGACTACCAAGAGACCCAGTACTTC. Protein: CASRPRTGDYQETQYF.

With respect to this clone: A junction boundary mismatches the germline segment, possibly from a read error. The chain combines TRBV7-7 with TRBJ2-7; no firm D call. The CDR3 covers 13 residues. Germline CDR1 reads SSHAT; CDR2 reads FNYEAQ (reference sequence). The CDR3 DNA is TGTGCTAGCAGCTTAGCCATCTCGGCCGAGCAGTACTTC. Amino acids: CASSLAISAEQYF.

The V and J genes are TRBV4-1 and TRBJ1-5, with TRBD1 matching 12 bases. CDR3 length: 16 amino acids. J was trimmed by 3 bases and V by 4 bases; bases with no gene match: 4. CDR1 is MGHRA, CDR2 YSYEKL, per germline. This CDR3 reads CASSPGQGAANQPQHF. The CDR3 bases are TGCGCCAGCAGCCCGGGACAGGGGGCTGCCAATCAGCCCCAGCATTTT.

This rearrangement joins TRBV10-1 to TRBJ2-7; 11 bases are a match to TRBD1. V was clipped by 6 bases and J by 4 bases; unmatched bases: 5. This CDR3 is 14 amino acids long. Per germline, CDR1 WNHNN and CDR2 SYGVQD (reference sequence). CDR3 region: CASSGDRGGYEQYF. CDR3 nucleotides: TGCGCCAGCAGCGGGGACAGGGGGGGTTACGAGCAGTACTTC.